The source of this T cell receptor beta chain is a study of post-analysis software for immune sequencing data. Whole-study context: Relapsing-remitting, secondary progressive and progressive-relapsing forms made up the multiple sclerosis disease courses. The study's findings and limits: People with multiple sclerosis had a significantly lower normalized Chao1 diversity than controls did. Compared with controls, patients had more of about 5 TRBV segments, including TRBV5-6, TRBV5-1 and TRBV20-1.

Trimming stripped 2 bases from V and 1 base from J, with 12 bases between. Germline V lookup: CDR1 MNHEY, CDR2 SVGAGI. There are 15 residues in the CDR3. Included in the TCR beta cDNA libraries were unique molecular identifiers. MiXCR, run by TCRdb on the PCR reads, gives a single entry per CDR3 protein. The sample has fewer than 900,000 distinct CDR3 sequences, under 60% seen once. This clonotype has a count of ten or more. Its antigen is currently unknown. The genes are TRBV6-5 and TRBJ2-7, with D possibly matching TRBD1 (7 bases). Material: blood. The clonotype was recovered from a girl aged 10-17 years with multiple sclerosis. The CDR3: CASSYGQGGSYEQYF. CDR3 coding DNA: TGTGCCAGCAGTTACGGCCAGGGGGGTTCCTACGAGCAGTACTTC.